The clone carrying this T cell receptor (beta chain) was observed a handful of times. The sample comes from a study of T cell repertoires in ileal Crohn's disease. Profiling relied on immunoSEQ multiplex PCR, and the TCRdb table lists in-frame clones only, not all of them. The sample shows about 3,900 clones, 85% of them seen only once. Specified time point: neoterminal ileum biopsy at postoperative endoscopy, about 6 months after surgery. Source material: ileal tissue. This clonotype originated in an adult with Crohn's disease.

CDR3 loop: CATHPSSSYNEQFF. The DNA of the CDR3 is TGTGCCACCCATCCTTCCAGCTCCTACAATGAGCAGTTCTTC. The V call is TRBV7-9, the J call TRBJ2-1; D ambiguous. The CDR3 is 14 amino acids. V was pared by 10 bases and J by 0 bases, with 13 bases between. The V gene's germline CDR1 is SEHNR and CDR2 FQNEAQ (reference sequence).